This TCR beta chain was obtained from a study of control samples from healthy donors and cancer patients. V lost 1 base to trimming and J lost 0 bases, with 13 bases between them. Germline V lookup: CDR1 LGHNA, CDR2 YNFKEQ. The CDR3 is 17 residues long. Sequencing was performed with immunoSEQ multiplex PCR; in TCRdb, only in-frame clones are kept and a portion is missing. The repertoire holds about 41,000 clones, approximately 94% seen once, with more than 20% in the top ten. This receptor was taken from a man aged 60 to 75 in good health. Sequencing was performed on blood. The chain recombines TRBV4-2 with TRBJ1-3; D perhaps matches TRBD1 (5 bases). In DNA form, the CDR3 reads TGTGCCAGCAGCCAAGTCCTGGGGGGTTACTCTGGAAACACCATATATTTT. This encodes CASSQVLGGYSGNTIYF.